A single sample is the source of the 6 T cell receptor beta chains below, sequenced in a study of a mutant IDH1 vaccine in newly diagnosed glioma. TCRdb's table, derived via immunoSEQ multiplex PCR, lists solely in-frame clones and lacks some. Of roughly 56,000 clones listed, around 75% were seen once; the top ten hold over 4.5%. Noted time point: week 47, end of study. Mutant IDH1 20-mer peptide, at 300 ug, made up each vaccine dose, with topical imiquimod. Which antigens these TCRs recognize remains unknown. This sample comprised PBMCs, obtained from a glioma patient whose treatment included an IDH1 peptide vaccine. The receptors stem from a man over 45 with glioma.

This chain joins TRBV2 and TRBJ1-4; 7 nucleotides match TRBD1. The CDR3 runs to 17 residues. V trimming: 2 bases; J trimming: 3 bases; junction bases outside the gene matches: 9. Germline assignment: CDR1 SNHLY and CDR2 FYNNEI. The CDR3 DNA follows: TGTGCCAGCAGTGAAACCGACAGGGTTGGGTCTAATGAAAAACTGTTTTTT. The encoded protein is CASSETDRVGSNEKLFF.

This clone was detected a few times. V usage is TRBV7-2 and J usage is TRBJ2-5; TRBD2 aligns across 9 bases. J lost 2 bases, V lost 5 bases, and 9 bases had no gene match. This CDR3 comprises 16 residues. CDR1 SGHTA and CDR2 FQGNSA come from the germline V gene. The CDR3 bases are TGTGCCAGCAGCCCGGCTAGCGGGGTATATCAAGAGACCCAGTACTTC. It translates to CASSPASGVYQETQYF. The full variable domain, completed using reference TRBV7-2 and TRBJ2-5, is GAGVSQSPSNKVTEKGKDVELRCDPISGHTALYWYRQSLGQGLEFLIYFQGNSAPDKSGLPSDRFSAERTGGSVSTLTIQRTQQEDSAVYLCASSPASGVYQETQYFGPGTRLLVL.

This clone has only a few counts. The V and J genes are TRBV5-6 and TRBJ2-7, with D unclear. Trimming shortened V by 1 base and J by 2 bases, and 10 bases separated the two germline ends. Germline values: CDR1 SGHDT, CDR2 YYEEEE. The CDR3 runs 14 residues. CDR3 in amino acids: CASSLSGSTYEQYF. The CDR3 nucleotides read TGTGCCAGCAGCTTGAGTGGTAGCACCTACGAGCAGTACTTC.

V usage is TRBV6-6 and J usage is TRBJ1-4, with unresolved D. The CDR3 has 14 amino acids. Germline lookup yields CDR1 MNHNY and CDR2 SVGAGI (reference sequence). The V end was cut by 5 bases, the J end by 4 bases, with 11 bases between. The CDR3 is CASSPVGYNEKLFF. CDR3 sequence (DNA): TGTGCCAGCAGTCCAGTGGGGTATAATGAAAAACTGTTTTTT.

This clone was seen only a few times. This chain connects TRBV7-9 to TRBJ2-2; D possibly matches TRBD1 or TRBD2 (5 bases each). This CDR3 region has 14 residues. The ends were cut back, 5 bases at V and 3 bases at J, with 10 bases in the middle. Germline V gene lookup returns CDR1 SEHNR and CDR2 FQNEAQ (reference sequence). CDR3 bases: TGTGCCAGCAGCGGGGACGGCGACACCGGGGAGCTGTTTTTT. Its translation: CASSGDGDTGELFF.

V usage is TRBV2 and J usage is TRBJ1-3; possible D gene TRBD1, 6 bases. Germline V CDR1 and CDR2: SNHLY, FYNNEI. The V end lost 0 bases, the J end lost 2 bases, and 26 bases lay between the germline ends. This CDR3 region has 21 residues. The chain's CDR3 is CASSEAGWGHLAREAGNTIYF. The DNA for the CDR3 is TGTGCCAGCAGTGAAGCAGGTTGGGGACACCTAGCCCGGGAGGCTGGAAACACCATATATTTT. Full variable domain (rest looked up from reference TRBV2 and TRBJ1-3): EPEVTQTPSHQVTQMGQEVILRCVPISNHLYFYWYRQILGQKVEFLVSFYNNEISEKSEIFDDQFSVERPDGSNFTLKIRSTKLEDSAMYFCASSEAGWGHLAREAGNTIYFGEGSWLTVV.